The present T cell receptor beta chain was sequenced within a study of vaccination and CD4 T cells after COVID-19. This CDR3 region has 15 residues. The V end lost 8 bases, the J end lost 8 bases, and 19 bases lay between the germline ends. Germline loops: CDR1 MNHNS, CDR2 SASEGT. Indicated treatment: roughly ten-day PBMC culture with coronavirus spike peptide pools or control peptides (ViraFEST assay). An unexposed donor provided the CD4+ T cells, which were collected before the COVID-19 pandemic (2011-2018). First, ViraFEST expanded antigen-specific T cells with peptide pools, and next it sequenced the TCRs. For this clonotype: Its antigen is undetermined.

The Oncomine TCR Beta short-read assay was applied to DNA of cultured CD4+ T cells. TCRdb re-derived calls from the PCR reads in MiXCR, one entry per CDR3 protein. Of 5,500 to 8,000 distinct CDR3 sequences in the sample, about 38% were seen once. The source of this sequence is a human donor in good health. Source material: CD4+ T cells from blood, cultured in vitro. This rearrangement joins TRBV6-1 to TRBJ1-6, with D hard to call. CDR3 sequence reads: CASGREEGPDSPLHF. DNA for the CDR3: TGTGCCAGCGGACGGGAGGAGGGTCCAGATTCACCCCTCCACTTT.